The 31 T cell receptor beta chains below come from one sample, sequenced in a study of T cell changes during pregnancy in multiple sclerosis. Here immunoSEQ multiplex PCR was the method, and the copy in TCRdb shows in-frame clones only, minus some. The sample has 65,000 to 85,000 clones, 70% to 90% seen once; the top ten hold approximately 1%. The source material was peripheral blood, sampled in the first trimester of pregnancy. These TCRs come from a female donor in good health, enrolled as a control in a pregnancy study.

This clone has only one observation. As DNA, the CDR3 is TGTGCCAGTAGTAAGAGCGGGGGGGCCGAAGGAACAAACGAGCAGTACTTC. This gives the protein CASSKSGGAEGTNEQYF. V and J are TRBV19 and TRBJ2-7; 10 positions match TRBD2. This CDR3 is built from 17 residues. J lost 5 bases, V lost 4 bases, and 14 bases had no gene match. Germline CDR1 and CDR2: LNHDA and SQIVND (reference sequence).

The chain uses TRBV15 and TRBJ1-2; D not certain. Germline values: CDR1 LNHNV, CDR2 YYDKDF (reference sequence). Trimming left V 0 bases short and J 0 bases short, with 8 bases between. CDR3 length: 15 residues. Here the CDR3 reads CATSRDRNANYGYTF. CDR3 sequence (DNA): TGTGCCACCAGCAGAGACAGGAACGCTAACTATGGCTACACCTTC.

A few counts support this clone. The chain links TRBV2 to TRBJ1-6, with a tentative D call TRBD1 (6 bases). Germline lookup yields CDR1 SNHLY and CDR2 FYNNEI. CDR3 length: 15 residues. V dropped 5 bases and J dropped 8 bases, with 16 bases sitting between them. The CDR3: CASSQQGRVDSPLHF. The CDR3, as DNA: TGTGCCAGCAGTCAACAGGGAAGGGTGGATTCACCCCTCCACTTT.

The J gene is TRBJ1-2, the V gene TRBV5-4; D gene unclear. V gave up 0 bases and J gave up 4 bases, with 16 bases separating them. CDR3 length: 16 residues. Germline V gene data show CDR1 as SGHNT and CDR2 as YYREEE (reference sequence). CDR3 nucleotide sequence: TGTGCCAGCAGCTTGGTTGGTCCGGTAGGAGTCTATGGCTACACCTTC. This sequence encodes CASSLVGPVGVYGYTF.

This chain joins TRBV18 and TRBJ1-3; no firm D call. The CDR3 runs 14 residues. Per germline, CDR1 KGHSH and CDR2 LQKENI. V lost 2 bases and J 0 bases, leaving 5 bases between the germline ends. The CDR3 spells CASSPGRSGNTIYF. CDR3 nucleotides: TGTGCCAGCTCACCAGGCCGCTCTGGAAACACCATATATTTT.

The genes are TRBV27 and TRBJ2-5; maybe TRBD1 (5 bases). Germline lookup yields CDR1 MNHEY and CDR2 SMNVEV (reference sequence). The CDR3 contains 14 residues. V lost 5 bases and J lost 4, with 14 bases in between. The CDR3 reads CASSRGTRVETQYF. The CDR3 DNA sequence: TGTGCCAGCAGTCGAGGAACCAGGGTAGAGACCCAGTACTTC.

The chain has TRBV18 and TRBJ2-5, with D tentatively TRBD1 (7 bases). The germline gives CDR1 KGHSH, CDR2 LQKENI. V shed 6 bases and J shed 4 bases, with 15 bases lying between them. This CDR3 region has 14 residues. The CDR3 is CASSPSRGAETQYF. CDR3 in DNA: TGTGCCAGCTCGCCGAGCAGGGGGGCAGAGACCCAGTACTTC.

The CDR3: CASSPGGDRGQGGSYNEQFF. The CDR3 DNA is TGTGCCAGCTCACCAGGGGGGGACAGGGGCCAGGGAGGCTCCTACAATGAGCAGTTCTTC. The J gene is TRBJ2-1, the V gene TRBV18, with 10 bases that match TRBD1. V was clipped by 2 bases and J by 0 bases; unmatched bases: 13. The CDR3 length is 20 residues. Germline V CDR1 and CDR2: KGHSH, LQKENI.

The chain couples TRBV5-1 to TRBJ2-5; D is possibly TRBD2 (5 bases). Per the germline V gene, CDR1 is SGHRS and CDR2 is YFSETQ. This CDR3 has 14 amino acids. Trimming cost V 0 bases and J 5 bases, with 11 bases left between them. The CDR3 DNA follows: TGCGCCAGCAGCTTGGCCGGGGTGCAGGAGACCCAGTACTTC. It is translated as CASSLAGVQETQYF.

This clone appeared a few times. The rearrangement links TRBV6-4 to TRBJ2-3; TRBD2 matches 10 bases. Germline CDR1 MRHNA, CDR2 SNTAGT. The CDR3 spans 15 residues. Trimming cost V 6 bases and J 3 bases; bases outside gene matches: 6. Here the CDR3 reads CASSLLAGTTDTQYF. In DNA form, the CDR3 reads TGTGCCAGCAGCCTACTAGCGGGGACGACAGATACGCAGTATTTT.

This chain uses TRBV28 with TRBJ2-7, with 7 bases fitting TRBD2. Germline V CDR1 and CDR2: MDHEN, SYDVKM. The ends lost 6 bases at V and 3 bases at J; junction bases unmatched: 17. The CDR3 length is 17 residues. CDR3 residues: CASSPPGWGGSDYEQYF. CDR3 in DNA: TGTGCCAGCAGCCCTCCGGGGTGGGGGGGTTCCGACTACGAGCAGTACTTC.

This clone was counted between two and nine times. The chain employs TRBV18 and TRBJ2-7; 9 positions agree with TRBD2. CDR3 length: 12 amino acids. V dropped 5 bases and J dropped 5; count of bases not matched to a gene: 1. Germline V CDR1 and CDR2: KGHSH, LQKENI. CDR3: CASSGTSNEQYF. The CDR3 DNA follows: TGTGCCAGCTCAGGGACTAGCAACGAGCAGTACTTC.

The rearrangement uses TRBV28 and TRBJ2-1; D possibly corresponds to TRBD2 (5 bases). The V end was cut by 1 base, the J end by 0 bases, with 10 bases between. Germline loops: CDR1 MDHEN, CDR2 SYDVKM. CDR3 length: 16 amino acids. This CDR3 reads CASSLSTGSSYNEQFF. DNA of the CDR3: TGTGCCAGCAGTTTATCTACGGGGTCCTCCTACAATGAGCAGTTCTTC.

The sample holds a few counts of this clone. The chain couples TRBV12-5 to TRBJ2-2; possibly TRBD2 for D (6 bases). The CDR3 has 15 residues. The V gene lost 2 bases and the J gene lost 5 bases, with 12 bases spanning the gap. Germline V gene sequence: CDR1 LGHNT, CDR2 FRNRAP. The CDR3 loop reads CASGLLTGVTGELFF. For the CDR3, the DNA is TGTGCTAGTGGTTTGCTAACGGGGGTTACCGGGGAGCTGTTTTTT.

V gene TRBV25-1 combines with J gene TRBJ2-5; TRBD1 is a possible D gene (7 bases). This CDR3 comprises 16 residues. V was shortened by 4 bases and J by 5 bases, with 20 bases between the two germline ends. Germline V gene lookup returns CDR1 MGHDK and CDR2 SYGVNS. This CDR3 is CASSANRQGGRETQYF. The CDR3 nucleotides read TGTGCCAGCAGTGCGAATCGACAGGGAGGTAGGGAGACCCAGTACTTC. Using reference TRBV25-1 and TRBJ2-5 for the parts outside the CDR3, the full variable domain is EADIYQTPRYLVIGTGKKITLECSQTMGHDKMYWYQQDPGMELHLIHYSYGVNSTEKGDLSSESTVSRIRTEHFPLTLESARPSHTSQYLCASSANRQGGRETQYFGPGTRLLVL.

This chain joins TRBV7-9 and TRBJ2-7; no clear D gene. V was shortened by 0 bases and J by 3 bases, with 3 bases between the two germline ends. Germline assignment: CDR1 SEHNR and CDR2 FQNEAQ (reference sequence). The CDR3 runs to 12 residues. Written as DNA, the CDR3 is TGTGCCAGCAGCTTAGCCTACTACGAGCAGTACTTC. Translating gives CASSLAYYEQYF. The full variable domain, its missing parts supplied by reference TRBV7-9 and TRBJ2-7, is DTGVSQNPRHKITKRGQNVTFRCDPISEHNRLYWYRQTLGQGPEFLTYFQNEAQLEKSRLLSDRFSAERPKGSFSTLEIQRTEQGDSAMYLCASSLAYYEQYFGPGTRLTVT.

The J gene is TRBJ1-3, the V gene TRBV15; D is ambiguous. The germline V and J ends were trimmed by 5 bases and 1 base, with 9 bases remaining between them. Germline V gene data show CDR1 as LNHNV and CDR2 as YYDKDF (reference sequence). The CDR3 is 14 amino acids. For the CDR3, the DNA is TGTGCCACCAGCGTTGAGGGTTCTGGAAACACCATATATTTT. Its protein is CATSVEGSGNTIYF.

The chain is built from TRBV27 and TRBJ1-1, with D perhaps matching TRBD1 (6 bases). The V end was cut by 4 bases, the J end by 7 bases, with 16 bases between. This CDR3 spans 14 amino acids. Germline V gene lookup returns CDR1 MNHEY and CDR2 SMNVEV (reference sequence). CDR3 residues: CASSSGRGGSEAFF. The CDR3 DNA follows: TGTGCCAGCAGTTCCGGGAGGGGGGGGAGTGAAGCTTTCTTT.

The J gene is TRBJ2-7, the V gene TRBV11-2, with TRBD2 identical over 8 bases. CDR3 size: 15 residues. J gave up 1 base and V 3 bases, and 5 bases lay outside the gene matches. Germline V gene lookup returns CDR1 SGHAT and CDR2 FQNNGV. The CDR3, as DNA: TGTGCCAGCAGCTTTGGGACTAGTGAGTCCTACGAGCAGTACTTC. Translated, it gives CASSFGTSESYEQYF.

The rearrangement joins TRBV6-1 to TRBJ2-2; a possible D gene is TRBD2 (7 bases). CDR1 and CDR2 from the germline V gene are MNHNS and SASEGT. The CDR3 has 13 amino acids. V lost 8 bases and J 4 bases, leaving 11 bases between the germline ends. Here the CDR3 reads CASRGARTGELFF. DNA for the CDR3: TGTGCCAGCCGGGGGGCTCGCACCGGGGAGCTGTTTTTT.

The rearrangement uses TRBV2 and TRBJ1-6, with 12 bases fitting TRBD1. Germline trimming cut 6 bases from V and 10 bases from J; bases unmatched to any gene: 7. The V gene's germline CDR1 is SNHLY and CDR2 FYNNEI. CDR3 length: 15 residues. CDR3 loop: CASSGDRGQGSPLHF. The DNA of the CDR3 is TGTGCCAGCAGCGGGGACAGGGGGCAAGGATCACCCCTCCACTTT. Combining the CDR3 with reference TRBV2 and TRBJ1-6 gives the whole variable domain EPEVTQTPSHQVTQMGQEVILRCVPISNHLYFYWYRQILGQKVEFLVSFYNNEISEKSEIFDDQFSVERPDGSNFTLKIRSTKLEDSAMYFCASSGDRGQGSPLHFGNGTRLTVT.

This chain links TRBV5-1 with TRBJ1-2; 7 nucleotides align to TRBD1. From germline, CDR1 is SGHRS and CDR2 YFSETQ. The CDR3 is made up of 13 amino acids. V dropped 2 bases and J dropped 8; count of bases not matched to a gene: 6. The CDR3 sequence: CASSFTGAEGYTF. The DNA for the CDR3 is TGCGCCAGCAGCTTTACAGGGGCCGAAGGCTACACCTTC.

In DNA form, the CDR3 reads TGTGCCAGCCGGGGCACTAGCGGCGACACCGGGGAGCTGTTTTTT. Translating it yields CASRGTSGDTGELFF. The chain has TRBV6-5 and TRBJ2-2, with TRBD2 matching over 8 bases. The CDR3 covers 15 residues. The trim removed 8 bases at V and 3 bases at J, leaving 8 bases unmatched. The germline CDR1 and CDR2 sequences are MNHEY and SVGAGI.

This clone was seen only once. The chain employs TRBV21-1 and TRBJ2-2; the table calls TRBD1, which could not be checked here. TRBV21-1 is a listed pseudogene. The CDR3 length is 18 residues. The CDR3 sequence: CASSKVLRRQGRSGELFF. The CDR3, as DNA: TGTGCCAGCAGCAAAGTGCTCCGGCGACAGGGGAGGTCCGGGGAGCTGTTTTTT.

The gene calls are TRBV5-1 and TRBJ1-1; TRBD1 might be the D (5 bases). Germline V CDR1 and CDR2: SGHRS, YFSETQ. Trimming left V 0 bases short and J 3 bases short, with 9 bases between. The CDR3 is made up of 14 amino acids. The CDR3 region has the DNA TGCGCCAGCAGCTTGGGGTTAGGGGACACTGAAGCTTTCTTT. Translating gives CASSLGLGDTEAFF.

This clone was seen more than once but under ten times. The chain links TRBV5-1 to TRBJ2-2; D gene ambiguous. Trimming removed 1 base at V and 5 bases at J, with 9 bases between. CDR3 length equals 14 residues. Germline assignment: CDR1 SGHRS and CDR2 YFSETQ. DNA for the CDR3: TGCGCCAGCAGCTTGTATGAGAGGACCGGGGAGCTGTTTTTT. It yields the protein CASSLYERTGELFF.

This clone has just a few counts. The V and J genes are TRBV6-5 and TRBJ2-6; D gene uncertain. From germline, CDR1 is MNHEY and CDR2 SVGAGI. This CDR3 is built from 15 residues. The V and J ends lost 2 bases and 2 bases respectively, with 7 bases between them. The CDR3 nucleotides read TGTGCCAGCAGTTACGAGGAAGCTGGGGCCAACGTCCTGACTTTC. This codes for CASSYEEAGANVLTF.

This sequence joins TRBV28 and TRBJ1-2; tentatively, D is TRBD1 (5 bases). CDR3 length: 14 residues. CDR1 and CDR2 (germline): MDHEN, SYDVKM. Trimming removed 2 bases at V and 4 bases at J, with 11 bases between. The DNA of the CDR3 is TGTGCCAGCAGTTTAAGTACACAGGTCTATGGCTACACCTTC. Amino acid sequence: CASSLSTQVYGYTF.

This chain links TRBV19 with TRBJ1-1; D is possibly TRBD1 (5 bases). Between the trimmed V and J ends, which lost 6 bases and 3 bases, there was a span of 20 bases. CDR1 and CDR2 from the germline V gene are LNHDA and SQIVND (reference sequence). The CDR3 totals 16 residues. As DNA, the CDR3 is TGTGCCAGTAGCCCTGGGCGACAGCCTGCAGACACTGAAGCTTTCTTT. This gives the protein CASSPGRQPADTEAFF.

The chain combines TRBV6-6 with TRBJ2-1, with 8 bases lining up with TRBD2. The V and J ends lost 0 bases and 9 bases, in that order; junction bases with no gene match: 7. CDR3 size: 15 residues. Germline loops: CDR1 MNHNY, CDR2 SVGAGI (reference sequence). CDR3 sequence (DNA): TGTGCCAGCAGTTACTCAGGACTAGCCTTAGGTGAGCAGTTCTTC. Protein sequence: CASSYSGLALGEQFF.

This chain joins TRBV6-1 and TRBJ1-4; D uncertain. This CDR3 has 13 residues. Germline V gene data show CDR1 as MNHNS and CDR2 as SASEGT. Trimming removed 7 bases at V and 8 bases at J, with 14 bases between. In nucleotides, the CDR3 is TGTGCCAGCAAATCGCAGGTCCACGAAAAACTGTTTTTT. Its protein is CASKSQVHEKLFF.